This record concerns one T cell receptor (beta chain) sequence. Its antigen is not known. Primers included in the PCR were 60 Vbeta and 13 Jbeta primers. Clones were read by immunoSEQ multiplex PCR, and TCRdb kept only the in-frame ones, dropping some. The repertoire holds approximately 170,000 clones, with over 60% as singletons. This entry comes from a study of cytomegalovirus exposure and HLA in healthy donors. V lost 6 bases, J lost 0 bases, and 18 bases lay in between. The CDR3 extends over 16 amino acids. CDR1 is MDHEN and CDR2 is SYDVKM in the germline V gene. Study-level points and caveats: Analyses of presence and absence presupposed an approximately uniform sequencing depth across donors. As a later analysis showed, several of the most significant clusters appeared to be linked to common viral pathogens. With high specificity and sensitivity, the classifier reportedly diagnosed cytomegalovirus status.

The chain has TRBV28 and TRBJ2-7; D perhaps matches TRBD2 (6 bases). The source material was PBMCs. The TCR sequence derives from a man aged 25 to 45 in good health and CMV-seropositive. The CDR3 region is CASRPRSSGFSYEQYF. The CDR3 bases are TGTGCCAGCAGGCCTCGAAGTAGCGGCTTCTCCTACGAGCAGTACTTC.